Each of the 8 T cell receptor beta chains below was sequenced from the same sample in a study of memory CD4+ T cells and cytomegalovirus serostatus. Sequencing used immunoSEQ multiplex PCR; TCRdb keeps in-frame clones, though not all of them. The repertoire holds over 55,000 clones, with approximately 80% as singletons. The sort gate was single viable CD3+CD4+CD8-CD45RO+ cells for memory CD4+ T cells. Input material: memory CD4+ T cells from blood. The source of these receptors is an adult in good health and CMV-seronegative.

The rearrangement uses TRBV7-9 and TRBJ1-1; TRBD1 agrees at 9 bases. Per the germline V gene, CDR1 is SEHNR and CDR2 is FQNEAQ (reference sequence). The CDR3 runs 13 residues. J lost 3 bases, V lost 5 bases, and 1 base had no gene match. CDR3 protein: CASSRTGDTEAFF. The CDR3 DNA sequence: TGTGCCAGCAGCCGGACAGGGGACACTGAAGCTTTCTTT.

The rearrangement uses TRBV19 and TRBJ1-2; D not certain. This CDR3 is built from 14 residues. The germline V gene encodes CDR1 LNHDA and CDR2 SQIVND (reference sequence). V was clipped by 6 bases and J by 2 bases, with 13 bases between them. CDR3 protein: CASSPNGRNYGYTF. In DNA form, the CDR3 reads TGTGCCAGTAGCCCAAACGGACGGAACTATGGCTACACCTTC.

The gene calls are TRBV5-4 and TRBJ2-5; the match to TRBD1 covers 8 bases. CDR1 and CDR2 (germline): SGHNT, YYREEE (reference sequence). With V trimmed by 2 bases and J by 1 base, 1 base remained unmatched. There are 14 residues in the CDR3. This chain's CDR3 is CASSFTGGQETQYF. CDR3 nucleotides: TGTGCCAGCAGCTTCACAGGGGGCCAAGAGACCCAGTACTTC.

J is TRBJ1-1 and V is TRBV6-4, with a tentative D call TRBD1 (6 bases). The CDR3 loop spans 13 amino acids. Germline-derived CDR1 and CDR2 are MRHNA and SNTAGT. V lost 6 bases, J lost 4 bases, and 12 bases lay in between. Here the CDR3 reads CASSLGGGTEAFF. CDR3 sequence (DNA): TGTGCCAGCAGCCTAGGGGGAGGCACTGAAGCTTTCTTT.

The chain carries TRBV29-1 and TRBJ2-2; perhaps TRBD2 as D (5 bases). Germline V gives CDR1 SQVTM, CDR2 ANQGSEA. Trimming stripped 4 bases from V and 6 bases from J, with 15 bases between. CDR3 length: 14 residues. CDR3 residues: CSVGEGTTAGELFF. The CDR3 DNA reads TGCAGCGTTGGTGAGGGTACTACGGCCGGGGAGCTGTTTTTT.

V and J are TRBV29-1 and TRBJ2-7, with 7 positions matching TRBD1. V trimming: 2 bases; J trimming: 4 bases; junction bases outside the gene matches: 8. The CDR3 is made up of 14 amino acids. CDR1 and CDR2 from the germline V gene are SQVTM and ANQGSEA. The CDR3 nucleotides are TGCAGCGTTGAAACAGGGGTGGGAATTTACGAGCAGTACTTC. Its protein is CSVETGVGIYEQYF.

This clone appeared a single time. CDR3 residues: CASSLVLGTNYGYTF. The CDR3 DNA reads as TGTGCCAGCAGCTTAGTTTTGGGGACCAACTATGGCTACACCTTC. The chain uses TRBV7-9 and TRBJ1-2; D might be TRBD1 (5 bases). Looked up from germline, CDR1 is SEHNR and CDR2 is FQNEAQ (reference sequence). V was cut by 1 base and J by 2 bases, with 11 bases left in between. This CDR3 has 15 residues.

V gene TRBV2 combines with J gene TRBJ1-2, with D possibly being TRBD1 (6 bases). The CDR3 contains 14 residues. Looked up from germline, CDR1 is SNHLY and CDR2 is FYNNEI. V dropped 5 bases and J dropped 5 bases, with 15 bases sitting between them. The CDR3 DNA follows: TGTGCCAGCAGTCGGACAGCAGAAGGTTATGGCTACACCTTC. Protein product: CASSRTAEGYGYTF.